This T cell receptor beta chain was captured by sequencing in a study of control samples from healthy donors and cancer patients. Only in-frame clones appear in the TCRdb table, and some are missing; sequencing was by immunoSEQ multiplex PCR. The sample carries 150,000 to 200,000 clones, 90% to 95% recorded once. Trimming took 5 bases from V and 7 from J; bases not matched to a gene: 7. Per germline, CDR1 SGHNT and CDR2 YENEEA. This CDR3 comprises 15 residues. Input material: blood. The rearrangement joins TRBV11-3 to TRBJ2-1, with 11 bases that match TRBD1. The clonotype comes from a woman under 30 in good health. CDR3 nucleotides: TGTGCCAGCAGCATCGGACAGGGGGCTCTAAATGAGCAGTTCTTC. Translating gives CASSIGQGALNEQFF.